This entry is about one TCR beta chain. Germline V gene lookup returns CDR1 LNHNV and CDR2 YYDKDF (reference sequence). V lost 1 base to trimming and J lost 1 base; unmatched junction nucleotides: 11. This CDR3 is 19 amino acids long. The repertoire was sequenced with immunoSEQ multiplex PCR; TCRdb's copy has only in-frame clones and lacks some. This table holds roughly 250,000 clones, about 83% found once. The data originate from a study of blood T cell repertoires in COVID-19. The sequence derives from a man aged 35-49 years with active or convalescent COVID-19. The gene calls are TRBV15 and TRBJ2-5; 11 bases are shared with TRBD2. The sample consisted of peripheral blood. Written as DNA, the CDR3 is TGTGCCACCAGCAGAGTCCAGTGGGTAGCGGGGGGGCCCCAAGAGACCCAGTACTTC. Translating gives CATSRVQWVAGGPQETQYF.